The clone carrying this T cell receptor (beta chain) was seen a few times. The target antigen is unknown. Relative to the germline gene, one junction end is altered; a read error may explain this. This entry comes from a study of beta chain features in type 1 diabetes. Study-wide context: Comparable age, gender and cell yields were observed in patients relative to healthy donors. Overall study findings and caveats: All four CD4+ subsets from Type 1 diabetes patients carried moderately but significantly shorter TCRB CDR3s. Individuals with type 1 diabetes displayed fewer insertions and more deletions at VDJ junctions. Although PCR might favor shorter templates, it would do so equally in patients and controls.

This CDR3 contains 13 residues. Germline CDR1 reads SSHAT; CDR2 reads FNYEAQ (reference sequence). Sequencing targeted expressed TCRB transcripts, as all isolated RNA had been reverse transcribed. Sequencing used immunoSEQ multiplex PCR; TCRdb keeps in-frame clones, though not all of them. The sample has about 660,000 clones; about an eighth are singletons. Sequences were obtained from naive CD4+ T cells from blood. The chain employs TRBV7-7 and TRBJ2-7; D call uncertain. This clonotype was sampled from a man between 18 and 29 years old with type 1 diabetes. The CDR3 reads CASSLDARVVKYF. The CDR3 DNA is TGTGCTAGCAGCTTGGACGCTCGTGTGGTGAAGTACTTC.